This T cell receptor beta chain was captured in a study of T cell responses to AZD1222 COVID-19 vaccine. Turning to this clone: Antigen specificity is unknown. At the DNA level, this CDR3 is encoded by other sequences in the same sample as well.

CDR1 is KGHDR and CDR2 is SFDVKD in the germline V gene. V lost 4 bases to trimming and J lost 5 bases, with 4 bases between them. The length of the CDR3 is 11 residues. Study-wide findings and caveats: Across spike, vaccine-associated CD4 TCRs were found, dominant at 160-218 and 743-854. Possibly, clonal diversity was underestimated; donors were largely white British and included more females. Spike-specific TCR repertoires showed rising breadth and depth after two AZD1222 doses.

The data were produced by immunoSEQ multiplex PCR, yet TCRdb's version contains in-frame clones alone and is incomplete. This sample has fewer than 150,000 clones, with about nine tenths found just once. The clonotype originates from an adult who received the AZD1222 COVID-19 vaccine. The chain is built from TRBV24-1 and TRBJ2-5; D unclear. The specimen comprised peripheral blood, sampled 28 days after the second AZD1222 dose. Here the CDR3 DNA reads TGTGCCACCAGTGACGGGGAGACCCAGTACTTC. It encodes CATSDGETQYF.